This T cell receptor beta chain emerged from a study of TIL therapy for anti-PD-1-resistant metastatic lung cancer (dated by TCRdb to 2020 to 2022). Context from the whole study: A median age of 54 years (range about 35-75) and a median tumor PD-L1 proportion score of approximately 6% were recorded among enrolled patients. Most of the cohort had lung adenocarcinoma, including a handful of EGFR-mutant tumors and two ALK-rearranged tumors, and half of the patients were either current or former smokers. Across the cohort, whole-exome sequencing showed a median non-synonymous tumor mutation burden of 1.5 mutations per megabase. Tumor and peripheral blood T cell receptor beta sequencing was used to track clonotypes across tumor, expanded TIL product and serial blood samples. What the authors observed across the whole study: Higher clonality and lower diversity were observed in expanded TIL cultures than in baseline intratumoral T cells (median clonality roughly 6% vs 31%, p < 0.0001). TIL culture showed high clonal turnover, with many enriched product clones undetected in the baseline tumor, suggesting clonal contraction rather than faithful expansion. Generalizability was limited because the cohort was highly selected, with more treatment-naive, never-smoker and oncogene-addicted patients included than is typical. The study protocol defined all tumor marker inferences as exploratory.

About this clone itself: Its binding antigen is unknown. Within one base of it there is no much larger clone, and no base qualities were kept.

Reading the label with the study, this specimen's time point is: pre-treatment sample, taken before nivolumab and TIL therapy. The baseline tumor samples, taken from the same resection that was used to grow TIL, were excised metastases, most often pleural nodules or supraclavicular lymph nodes. Tumors were harvested before any PD-1/PD-L1 blockade; patients then received nivolumab, and those progressing received lymphodepletion, expanded TIL infusion and IL-2. A phase I trial run at two centers enrolled adults with stage 4 NSCLC between October 2017 and early 2020. The samples were obtained from a phase I trial that was single-arm and open-label and tested tumor-infiltrating lymphocyte therapy combined with nivolumab in advanced non-small cell lung cancer. Portions of each resected tumor were snap-frozen in liquid nitrogen and were stored at -80 degrees C. Using laser-capture macrodissection, tumor regions of interest were selected on H&E sections, then pulverized into about 15 mg aliquots and extracted using Qiagen Allprep kits.

V is reduced by 4 bases and J by 0 bases, leaving a spacing of 11 bases between them. The germline V gene specifies MGHDK as CDR1 and SYGVNS as CDR2. Measured from the cysteine to the phenylalanine, the CDR3 is 15 residues long. CDR3 DNA is the only sequence kept; it has 45 bases, read in frame from the first base. The immunoSEQ v3 hsTCRB kit was used to amplify TCR beta CDR3 regions from genomic DNA through bias-controlled multiplex PCR. TCR libraries were sequenced on an Illumina NextSeq 500 to 1.5 million to 2 million read pairs for survey level or roughly 4.5-6.5 million for deep level. As for the original processing: V, D and J genes were assigned, non-productive sequences were removed, and clonality was reported by immunoSEQ Analyzer software. Repertoires were compared by productive Simpson clonality and by the Morisita overlap index of productive TRB rearrangements between infused TIL and blood. This immuneACCESS table, as held by TCRdb, lists in-frame sequences with V and J called but not all clones. Of the missing ones, under half trace to an unresolved V gene in checked studies; the others have no known cause. That table gives V, J and clone size, and the DNA gave D and trimming. The sample table holds around 100,000 clones, of which around three fifths were seen once. The ten largest clones add up to roughly 9.7% of the sample.

The sequence was obtained from a person aged 30 to 80 with non-small cell lung cancer. The rearrangement joined TRBV25-1 to TRBJ2-3; the D gene lacks a confident call. Sequenced here: tumor tissue, sampled at baseline. The sequenced DNA: TGTGCCAGCAGTGTCTGGGAATCTAGCACAGATACGCAGTATTTT. It translates as CASSVWESSTDTQYF.